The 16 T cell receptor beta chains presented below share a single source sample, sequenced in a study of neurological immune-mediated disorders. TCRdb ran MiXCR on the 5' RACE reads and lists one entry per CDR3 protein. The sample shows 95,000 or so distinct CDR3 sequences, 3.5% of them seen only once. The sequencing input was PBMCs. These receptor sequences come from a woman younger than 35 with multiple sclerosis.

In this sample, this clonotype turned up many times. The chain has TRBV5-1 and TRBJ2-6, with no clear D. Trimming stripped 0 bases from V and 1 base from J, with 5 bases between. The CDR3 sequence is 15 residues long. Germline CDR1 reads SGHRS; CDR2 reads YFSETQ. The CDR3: CASSLAVSGANVLTF. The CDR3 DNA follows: TGCGCCAGCAGCTTGGCCGTGTCTGGGGCCAACGTCCTGACTTTC.

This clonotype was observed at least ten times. As DNA, the CDR3 is TGTGCCAGCAAGGGCGGGACTAGCGGGACCTACGAGCAGTACTTC. It encodes CASKGGTSGTYEQYF. The chain has TRBV6-5 and TRBJ2-7, with TRBD2 matching over 13 bases. CDR1 and CDR2 from the germline V gene are MNHEY and SVGAGI. The CDR3 loop spans 15 amino acids. V dropped 7 bases and J dropped 2; count of bases not matched to a gene: 5.

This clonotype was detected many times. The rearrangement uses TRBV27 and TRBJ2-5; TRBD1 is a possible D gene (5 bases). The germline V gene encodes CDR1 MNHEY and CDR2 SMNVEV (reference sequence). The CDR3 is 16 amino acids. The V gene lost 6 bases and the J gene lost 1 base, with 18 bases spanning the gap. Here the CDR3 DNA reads TGTGCCAGCAGCCCCACTGAGACAGAACTCCAAGAGACCCAGTACTTC. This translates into CASSPTETELQETQYF.

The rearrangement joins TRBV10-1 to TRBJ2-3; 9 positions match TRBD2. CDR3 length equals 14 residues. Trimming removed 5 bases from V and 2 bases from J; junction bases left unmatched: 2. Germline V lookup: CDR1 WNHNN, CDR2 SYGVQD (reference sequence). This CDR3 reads CASSSGGYTDTQYF. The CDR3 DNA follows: TGCGCCAGCAGTAGCGGGGGGTACACAGATACGCAGTATTTT.

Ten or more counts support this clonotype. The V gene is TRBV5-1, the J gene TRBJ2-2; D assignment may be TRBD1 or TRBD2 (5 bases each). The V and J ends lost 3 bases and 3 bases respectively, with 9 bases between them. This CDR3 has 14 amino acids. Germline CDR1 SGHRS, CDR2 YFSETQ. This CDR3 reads CASSSSGHTGELFF. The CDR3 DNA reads TGCGCCAGCAGCTCCTCGGGGCACACCGGGGAGCTGTTTTTT.

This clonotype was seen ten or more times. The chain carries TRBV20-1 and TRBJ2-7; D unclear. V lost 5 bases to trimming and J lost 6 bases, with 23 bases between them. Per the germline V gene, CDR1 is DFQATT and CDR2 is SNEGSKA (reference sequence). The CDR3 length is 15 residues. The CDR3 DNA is TGCAGTGCTTACCTAGGCGGCCGCCCTCCCACCGAGCAGTACTTC. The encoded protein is CSAYLGGRPPTEQYF.

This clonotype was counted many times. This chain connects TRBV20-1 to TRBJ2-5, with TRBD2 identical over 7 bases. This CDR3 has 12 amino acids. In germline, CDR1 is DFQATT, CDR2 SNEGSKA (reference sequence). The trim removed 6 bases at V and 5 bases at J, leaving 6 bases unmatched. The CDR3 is CSAPDGGETQYF. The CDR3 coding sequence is TGCAGTGCCCCGGACGGGGGGGAGACCCAGTACTTC.

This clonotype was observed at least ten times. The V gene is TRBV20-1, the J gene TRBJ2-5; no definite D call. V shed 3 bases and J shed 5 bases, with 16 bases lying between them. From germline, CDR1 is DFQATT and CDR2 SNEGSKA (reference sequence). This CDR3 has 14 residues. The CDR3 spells CSASMVPLMETQYF. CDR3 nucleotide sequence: TGCAGTGCTAGCATGGTCCCCCTCATGGAGACCCAGTACTTC.

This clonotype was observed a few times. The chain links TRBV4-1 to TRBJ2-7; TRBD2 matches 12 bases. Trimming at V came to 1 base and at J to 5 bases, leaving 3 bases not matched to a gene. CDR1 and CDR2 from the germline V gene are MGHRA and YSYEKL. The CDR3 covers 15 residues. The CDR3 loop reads CASSQVLAGGNEQYF. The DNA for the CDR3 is TGCGCCAGCAGCCAAGTCCTAGCGGGGGGGAACGAGCAGTACTTC.

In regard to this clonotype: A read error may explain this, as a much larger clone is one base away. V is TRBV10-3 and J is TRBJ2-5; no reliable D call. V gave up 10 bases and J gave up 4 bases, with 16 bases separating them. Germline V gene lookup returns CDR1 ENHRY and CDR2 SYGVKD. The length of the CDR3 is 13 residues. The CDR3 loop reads CATGRILRETQYF. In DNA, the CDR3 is TGTGCCACCGGGCGAATTTTAAGAGAGACCCAGTACTTC.

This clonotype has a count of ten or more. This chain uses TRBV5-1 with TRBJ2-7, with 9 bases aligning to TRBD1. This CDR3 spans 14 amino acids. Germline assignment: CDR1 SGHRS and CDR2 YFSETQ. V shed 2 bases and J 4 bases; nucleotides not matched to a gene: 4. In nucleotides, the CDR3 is TGCGCCAGCAGCTTTACGGGACAGGGTTACGAGCAGTACTTC. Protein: CASSFTGQGYEQYF.

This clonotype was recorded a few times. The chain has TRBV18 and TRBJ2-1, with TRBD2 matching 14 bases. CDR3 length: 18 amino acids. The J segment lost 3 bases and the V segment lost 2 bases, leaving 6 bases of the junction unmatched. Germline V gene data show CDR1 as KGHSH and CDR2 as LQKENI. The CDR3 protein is CASSPTTSGRENYNEQFF. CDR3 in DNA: TGTGCCAGCTCACCAACGACTAGCGGGAGGGAAAACTACAATGAGCAGTTCTTC.

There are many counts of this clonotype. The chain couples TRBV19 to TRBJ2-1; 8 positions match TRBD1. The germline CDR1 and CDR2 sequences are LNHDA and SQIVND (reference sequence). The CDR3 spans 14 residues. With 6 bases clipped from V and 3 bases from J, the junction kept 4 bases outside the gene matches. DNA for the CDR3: TGTGCCAGTAGGCCCGGGACAGGCTACAATGAGCAGTTCTTC. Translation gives CASRPGTGYNEQFF.

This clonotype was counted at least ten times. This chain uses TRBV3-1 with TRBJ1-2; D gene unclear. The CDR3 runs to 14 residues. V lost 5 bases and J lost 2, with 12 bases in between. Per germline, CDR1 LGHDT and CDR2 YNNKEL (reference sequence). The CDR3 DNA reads TGTGCCAGCAGCGTACTCGGCCAAAACTATGGCTACACCTTC. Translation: CASSVLGQNYGYTF.

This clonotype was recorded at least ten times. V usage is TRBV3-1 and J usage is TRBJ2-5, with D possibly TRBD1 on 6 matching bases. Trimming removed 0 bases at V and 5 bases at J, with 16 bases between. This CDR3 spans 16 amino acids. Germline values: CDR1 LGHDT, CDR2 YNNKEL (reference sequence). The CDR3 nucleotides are TGTGCCAGCAGCCAAGATTTCGCAGGGGCTGAGGAGACCCAGTACTTC. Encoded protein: CASSQDFAGAEETQYF.

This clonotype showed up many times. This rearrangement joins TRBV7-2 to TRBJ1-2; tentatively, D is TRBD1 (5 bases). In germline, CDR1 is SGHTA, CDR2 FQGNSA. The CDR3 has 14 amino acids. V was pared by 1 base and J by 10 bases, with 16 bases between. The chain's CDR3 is CASSLVARAPSYTF. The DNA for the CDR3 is TGTGCCAGCAGCTTAGTCGCCAGGGCTCCATCCTACACCTTC.